The rows below give T cell receptor beta chains drawn from one sample of a study of blood T cell repertoires in COVID-19. Sequencing used immunoSEQ multiplex PCR; TCRdb keeps in-frame clones, though not all of them. The table includes approximately 89,000 clones, about 80% detected once. Sequenced material: peripheral blood. These receptors all stem from a woman older than 75 with acute or convalescent COVID-19. Each CDR3 is given with its conserved first and last residue. A D gene is named only where the DNA matches it firmly.

TRBJ2-2 TRBD2 TRBV19 TGTGCCAGTAGGGAACTAGCGGGGGTCACCGGGGAGCTGTTTTTT CASRELAGVTGELFF
TRBJ2-5 TRBD2 TRBV7-8 TGTGCCAGCAGCTGGACTAGCGGGAGCGCCCAAGAGACCCAGTACTTC CASSWTSGSAQETQYF
TRBJ2-5 TRBD1 TRBV6-5 TGTGCCAGCAGCTATGACAGGGGGCGCGGGGAGACCCAGTACTTC CASSYDRGRGETQYF
TRBJ1-2 NA TRBV6-2/TRBV6-3 TGTGCCAGCAGTTACACGACATATGGCTACACCTTC CASSYTTYGYTF
TRBJ2-7 TRBD2 TRBV5-1 TGCGCCAGCGGACAACTAGCGGGAGTATCCTACGAGCAGTACTTC CASGQLAGVSYEQYF
TRBJ1-4 NA TRBV5-1 TGCGCCAGCAGCTTGGCAGGAGGGATAGGAGGTTATGAAAAACTGTTTTTT CASSLAGGIGGYEKLFF
TRBJ2-1 TRBD1 TRBV7-3 TGTGCCAGCAGCGCCTCCGGGACAGGGTTAGACAATGAGCAGTTCTTC CASSASGTGLDNEQFF
TRBJ2-7 TRBD2 TRBV7-2 TGTGCCAGCAGCTTAGACAGGACGGGAGGGCCCTTGGAGCAGTACTTC CASSLDRTGGPLEQYF
TRBJ2-1 NA TRBV6-5 TGTGCCAGCGTACAGGGCTCCTACAATGAGCAGTTCTTC CASVQGSYNEQFF
TRBJ2-7 NA TRBV11-2 TGTGCCAGCAGCTTAGGAGTATCAGGGCCATCCCACGAGCAGTACTTC CASSLGVSGPSHEQYF
TRBJ2-1 TRBD2 TRBV2 TGTGCCAGCAGTTTTAGCGGGGGGCCATACAATGAGCAGTTCTTC CASSFSGGPYNEQFF
TRBJ2-2 TRBD1 TRBV2 TGTGCCAGCAGGGGACAGGGGGTGAACACCGGGGAGCTGTTTTTT CASRGQGVNTGELFF
TRBJ2-5 NA TRBV10-3 TGTGCCATCAAAGCCGGGGATCAAGAGACCCAGTACTTC CAIKAGDQETQYF
TRBJ1-3 TRBD1 TRBV30 TGTGCCTGGAGTATCCCCCCCAGGGGGTATGGAAACACCATATATTTT CAWSIPPRGYGNTIYF
TRBJ2-5 NA TRBV5-6 TGTGCCAGCAGCTTGGCAACAGGGTTGGCGCAAGAGACCCAGTACTTC CASSLATGLAQETQYF